Sequencing of this T cell receptor (beta chain) was carried out in a study of blood T cell repertoires in COVID-19. The overall study: Sites in the United States, Italy and Spain provided acute and convalescent COVID-19 samples. PBMCs, B-cell-depleted T cells, or T cells were the source of the cDNA or gDNA that made up the material.

This CDR3 is built from 17 residues. In germline, CDR1 is SGHRS, CDR2 YFSETQ. V was trimmed by 4 bases and J by 0 bases, leaving 14 bases between them. Original analysis: Using reference gene primer amplification, nucleated cell counts were estimated. The method was immunoSEQ multiplex PCR; TCRdb's version includes in-frame clones alone and lacks a portion of them. Clone size and V and J calls were adopted from that table, with D and trimming inferred from the DNA. The data show tens of thousands of clones, around nine tenths seen once. The TCR comes from a man aged 45-65 years with active or convalescent COVID-19. The source material was peripheral blood. The rearrangement uses TRBV5-1 and TRBJ2-6, with D maybe TRBD2 (5 bases). CDR3: CASSPKWGDSGANVLTF. CDR3 nucleotides: TGCGCCAGCAGCCCTAAGTGGGGAGACTCTGGGGCCAACGTCCTGACTTTC. The full variable domain, in which reference TRBV5-1 and TRBJ2-6 provide the parts outside the CDR3, is KAGVTQTPRYLIKTRGQQVTLSCSPISGHRSVSWYQQTPGQGLQFLFEYFSETQRNKGNFPGRFSGRQFSNSRSEMNVSTLELGDSALYLCASSPKWGDSGANVLTFGAGSRLTVL.